This passage covers 28 T cell receptor beta chains from one sample sequenced in a study of vaccination effects on CD4 cells after COVID-19. These receptors have no known antigen. The assay was immunoSEQ multiplex PCR, and TCRdb's table has in-frame clones only and misses some. The repertoire has roughly 55,000 clones, about 73% of them found once; the top ten carry 1.5% to 2%. ViraFEST used viral peptide pools to expand antigen-specific CD4+ T cells before sequencing. Having been cultured for 10 days, the cells underwent CD4+ T cell isolation. Two-dose BNT162b2 or mRNA-1273 vaccination was given to participants. The material was CD4+ T cells from PBMCs cultured with HCoV-OC43 spike peptides, obtained after COVID-19 vaccination. Subset of the sample: HCoV-OC43 spike overlapping peptide pool stimulation. The receptor source for this set is a human donor who received a COVID-19 vaccine.

V and J are TRBV28 and TRBJ1-2, with 7 nucleotides matching TRBD1. Germline V gives CDR1 MDHEN, CDR2 SYDVKM. With 7 bases clipped from V and 2 bases from J, the junction kept 4 bases outside the gene matches. The CDR3 is 13 residues long. The chain's CDR3 is CASTTTGNYGYTF. CDR3 nucleotides: TGTGCCAGCACCACGACAGGGAACTATGGCTACACCTTC.

CDR3 sequence reads: CASNRGRTDTQYF. The CDR3 region has the DNA TGTGCCAGCAACCGGGGGCGGACAGATACGCAGTATTTT. The chain recombines TRBV12-3 or TRBV12-4 with TRBJ2-3, with D perhaps TRBD1 or TRBD2 (6 bases each). V dropped 7 bases and J dropped 3 bases, with 11 bases sitting between them. The CDR3 contains 13 residues.

The J gene is TRBJ2-7, the V gene TRBV5-1; TRBD2 might be the D (5 bases). The ends were cut back, 5 bases at V and 7 bases at J, with 13 bases in the middle. The length of the CDR3 is 12 residues. Germline CDR1 is SGHRS and CDR2 is YFSETQ. The CDR3 DNA reads TGCGCCAGCAGGGACTCAACGGGGGAGCAGTACGTC. Translated: CASRDSTGEQYV.

The chain combines TRBV28 with TRBJ1-6, with TRBD1 matching over 7 bases. V lost 6 bases, J lost 0 bases, and 8 bases stayed unmatched. The V gene's germline CDR1 is MDHEN and CDR2 SYDVKM. CDR3 length: 17 residues. CDR3 in amino acids: CASSQTGRSSYNSPLHF. The CDR3, as DNA: TGTGCCAGCAGCCAGACAGGGCGAAGCTCCTATAATTCACCCCTCCACTTT.

This rearrangement joins TRBV19 to TRBJ1-1, with 7 bases identical to TRBD1. The CDR3 runs 14 residues. V lost 4 bases, J lost 7 bases, and 9 bases stayed unmatched. Per the germline V gene, CDR1 is LNHDA and CDR2 is SQIVND (reference sequence). CDR3 amino acids: CASSKEKGAVEAFF. CDR3 sequence (DNA): TGTGCCAGTAGTAAAGAAAAGGGGGCGGTTGAAGCTTTCTTT. The full variable domain, its missing parts supplied by reference TRBV19 and TRBJ1-1, is DGGITQSPKYLFRKEGQNVTLSCEQNLNHDAMYWYRQDPGQGLRLIYYSQIVNDFQKGDIAEGYSVSREKKESFPLTVTSAQKNPTAFYLCASSKEKGAVEAFFGQGTRLTVV.

The chain recombines TRBV7-2 with TRBJ1-3; D unclear. The germline gives CDR1 SGHTA, CDR2 FQGNSA. This CDR3 spans 13 amino acids. V lost 5 bases and J lost 8, with 13 bases in between. The CDR3 sequence: CASSPKRRDTIYF. CDR3 DNA: TGTGCCAGCAGCCCTAAGAGAAGGGACACCATATATTTT.

The rearrangement links TRBV7-2 to TRBJ2-3; 9 positions agree with TRBD2. V lost 3 bases and J lost 3; bases outside the gene matches: 7. The CDR3 has 16 amino acids. Germline CDR1 SGHTA, CDR2 FQGNSA. The CDR3 here is CASSFWRGGKTDTQYF. The CDR3 nucleotides read TGTGCCAGCAGCTTCTGGCGGGGGGGTAAGACAGATACGCAGTATTTT.

About this clone: A much larger clone differs from this one at a single base, so this may be a read error. The CDR3: CASSSGNTIYF. CDR3 sequence (DNA): TGTGCCAGCAGCTCTGGAAACACCATATATTTT. This chain connects TRBV2 to TRBJ1-3; D is uncertain. The CDR3 runs to 11 residues. V was trimmed by 6 bases and J by 0 bases, leaving 0 bases between them. Germline assignment: CDR1 SNHLY and CDR2 FYNNEI.

The CDR3 DNA follows: TGTGCCAGCAGTTACCCCTATAGCAATCAGCCCCAGCATTTT. Amino acids: CASSYPYSNQPQHF. The gene calls are TRBV6-5 and TRBJ1-5; D remains ambiguous. CDR3 length: 14 residues. The ends were cut back, 2 bases at V and 0 bases at J, with 5 bases in the middle. Germline CDR1 is MNHEY and CDR2 is SVGAGI.

This chain uses TRBV24-1 with TRBJ2-1; 11 bases are shared with TRBD2. After removal of 10 bases from V and 5 bases from J, the junction contained 6 bases not matched to a gene. Germline V lookup: CDR1 KGHDR, CDR2 SFDVKD. CDR3 length equals 14 residues. The CDR3 reads CATQTSGAHNEQFF. DNA of the CDR3: TGTGCCACGCAGACTAGCGGGGCCCACAATGAGCAGTTCTTC.

The J gene is TRBJ1-2, the V gene TRBV25-1; D may be TRBD1 (5 bases). The germline V gene has CDR1 MGHDK and CDR2 SYGVNS. CDR3 size: 15 residues. V was clipped by 2 bases and J by 8 bases, with 18 bases between them. The CDR3 region has the DNA TGTGCCAGCAGTGAAGGGGGAATGGTGGTAAGGGGCTACACCTTC. It is translated as CASSEGGMVVRGYTF.

The J gene is TRBJ2-2, the V gene TRBV6-5; D possibly corresponds to TRBD1 (6 bases). The CDR3 is made up of 15 amino acids. Germline V CDR1 and CDR2: MNHEY, SVGAGI. Trimming removed 5 bases at V and 2 bases at J, with 12 bases between. DNA of the CDR3: TGTGCCAGCAGTCACCGGGACACCAACACCGGGGAGCTGTTTTTT. It is translated as CASSHRDTNTGELFF.

The V and J genes are TRBV9 and TRBJ2-4, with D tentatively TRBD2 (5 bases). The CDR3 totals 17 residues. Trimming stripped 0 bases from V and 1 base from J, with 14 bases between. CDR1 is SGDLS, CDR2 YYNGEE, per germline. CDR3 sequence: CASSVAGGDKAKNIQYF. As DNA, the CDR3 is TGTGCCAGCAGCGTAGCTGGAGGAGACAAGGCCAAAAACATTCAGTACTTC.

The V call is TRBV5-1, the J call TRBJ1-4; maybe TRBD1 (5 bases). The CDR3 contains 16 residues. Deletions cut 3 bases from V and 7 bases from J, with 19 bases between. Germline-derived CDR1 and CDR2 are SGHRS and YFSETQ. The chain's CDR3 is CASSSPEGLLSEKLFF. The CDR3 DNA reads TGCGCCAGCAGCTCACCCGAGGGGCTTTTGAGTGAAAAACTGTTTTTT.

The chain carries TRBV5-4 and TRBJ1-4; perhaps TRBD1 as D (6 bases). Trimming removed 4 bases from V and 8 bases from J, with 15 bases in between. Germline-derived CDR1 and CDR2 are SGHNT and YYREEE (reference sequence). The CDR3 is 14 amino acids. CDR3 region: CASSRGGPPEKLFF. CDR3 DNA sequence: TGTGCCAGCAGCCGGGGGGGCCCACCGGAAAAACTGTTTTTT.

This clone was seen more than once but under ten times. The J gene is TRBJ2-6, the V gene TRBV7-9; D unclear. The CDR3 has 13 amino acids. V lost 4 bases and J lost 1, with 2 bases in between. Germline V gene data show CDR1 as SEHNR and CDR2 as FQNEAQ (reference sequence). CDR3 amino acids: CASSSSGANVLTF. The CDR3 coding sequence is TGTGCCAGCAGCTCATCTGGGGCCAACGTCCTGACTTTC. The whole variable domain, filled in from reference TRBV7-9 and TRBJ2-6, reads DTGVSQNPRHKITKRGQNVTFRCDPISEHNRLYWYRQTLGQGPEFLTYFQNEAQLEKSRLLSDRFSAERPKGSFSTLEIQRTEQGDSAMYLCASSSSGANVLTFGAGSRLTVL.

This clone occurred a few times. V and J are TRBV29-1 and TRBJ1-5; perhaps TRBD1 as D (5 bases). From germline, CDR1 is SQVTM and CDR2 ANQGSEA. This CDR3 comprises 14 residues. The V end was cut by 6 bases, the J end by 5 bases, with 17 bases between. The CDR3 region has the DNA TGCAGCGTGGTTGTTGGGGCTCAAGATCAGCCCCAGCATTTT. Protein sequence: CSVVVGAQDQPQHF.

V is TRBV3-1 (or the pseudogene TRBV3-2) and J is TRBJ1-1; the match to TRBD1 covers 11 bases. Germline assignment: CDR1 LGHDT and CDR2 YNNKEL (reference sequence). V lost 0 bases to trimming and J lost 2 bases; unmatched junction nucleotides: 8. The length of the CDR3 is 18 residues. The DNA for the CDR3 is TGTGCCAGCAGCCAAGATATCCGGGACAGGGGGTTCAACACTGAAGCTTTCTTT. Translated: CASSQDIRDRGFNTEAFF.

This rearrangement joins TRBV24-1 to TRBJ2-2, with D possibly TRBD1 on 5 matching bases. CDR3 size: 16 residues. Trimming removed 4 bases at V and 5 bases at J, with 16 bases between. Germline V gene sequence: CDR1 KGHDR, CDR2 SFDVKD. The CDR3 loop reads CATSDPGQGRTGELFF. The CDR3 bases are TGTGCCACCAGTGACCCTGGACAAGGAAGGACCGGGGAGCTGTTTTTT.

The V gene is TRBV5-1, the J gene TRBJ1-1, with D tentatively TRBD1 (5 bases). Trimming stripped 4 bases from V and 4 bases from J, with 14 bases between. CDR3 length: 14 amino acids. Germline assignment: CDR1 SGHRS and CDR2 YFSETQ. The CDR3 nucleotides read TGCGCCAGCAGCAAGCTTGGGGGGACCACTGAAGCTTTCTTT. Translation gives CASSKLGGTTEAFF.

This clone has more than one count but fewer than ten. This rearrangement joins TRBV2 to TRBJ1-5; D is ambiguous. Germline V lookup: CDR1 SNHLY, CDR2 FYNNEI. V was clipped by 2 bases and J by 3 bases, with 5 bases between them. There are 13 residues in the CDR3. The DNA of the CDR3 is TGTGCCAGCAGTGAAAACCCCAATCAGCCCCAGCATTTT. It encodes CASSENPNQPQHF. Based on the CDR3 plus reference TRBV2 and TRBJ1-5, the full variable domain is EPEVTQTPSHQVTQMGQEVILRCVPISNHLYFYWYRQILGQKVEFLVSFYNNEISEKSEIFDDQFSVERPDGSNFTLKIRSTKLEDSAMYFCASSENPNQPQHFGDGTRLSIL.

The CDR3 region is CASSPQEEAFF. The CDR3 nucleotides read TGTGCCAGCTCACCCCAGGAGGAAGCTTTCTTT. This sequence joins TRBV18 and TRBJ1-1; no clear D gene. Deletions cut 3 bases from V and 8 bases from J, with 7 bases between. CDR1 is KGHSH and CDR2 is LQKENI in the germline V gene. CDR3 length: 11 residues.

This chain joins TRBV5-1 and TRBJ1-4; D not resolved. Germline V gene sequence: CDR1 SGHRS, CDR2 YFSETQ. This CDR3 region has 15 residues. Trimming took off 4 bases at V and 8 bases at J, with 18 bases between the two ends. The CDR3 bases are TGCGCCAGCAGCCCGCGGAGCCCAAGAGAGGAAAAACTGTTTTTT. It specifies CASSPRSPREEKLFF.

This clone was seen once. The J gene is TRBJ1-5, the V gene TRBV19; D remains ambiguous. Germline values: CDR1 LNHDA, CDR2 SQIVND (reference sequence). The V end was cut by 7 bases, the J end by 5 bases, with 21 bases between. This CDR3 has 16 residues. CDR3 DNA sequence: TGTGCCAGTAACCCCTCTAAGAGGGAACTGGATCAGCCCCAGCATTTT. Its translation: CASNPSKRELDQPQHF.

The chain employs TRBV5-1 and TRBJ1-2, with a weak D call TRBD1 (6 bases). Germline V gene lookup returns CDR1 SGHRS and CDR2 YFSETQ. The CDR3 sequence is 13 residues long. The V end was cut by 4 bases, the J end by 4 bases, with 11 bases between. In nucleotides, the CDR3 is TGCGCCAGCAGCCTGGGGACATCCTATGGCTACACCTTC. This translates into CASSLGTSYGYTF.

This clone was recorded a few times. This sequence joins TRBV2 and TRBJ1-5; D not resolved. The germline gives CDR1 SNHLY, CDR2 FYNNEI. V was cut by 6 bases and J by 0 bases, with 3 bases left in between. CDR3 length: 12 residues. The CDR3 DNA reads as TGTGCCAGCAGAGGTAGCAATCAGCCCCAGCATTTT. It yields the protein CASRGSNQPQHF.

The chain recombines TRBV5-1 with TRBJ1-1; D is perhaps TRBD1 (5 bases). Germline assignment: CDR1 SGHRS and CDR2 YFSETQ. Trimming cost V 0 bases and J 3 bases, with 24 bases left between them. This CDR3 is 19 amino acids long. Here the CDR3 DNA reads TGCGCCAGCAGCTTGGTGAGGTTTAGGTACAGGTCCATCCACACTGAAGCTTTCTTT. Amino acid sequence: CASSLVRFRYRSIHTEAFF.

The V gene is TRBV6-1, the J gene TRBJ1-2; D is unresolved. The CDR3 has 14 residues. The germline CDR1 and CDR2 sequences are MNHNS and SASEGT. V shed 2 bases and J shed 3 bases, with 10 bases lying between them. The CDR3 DNA sequence: TGTGCCAGCAGTGAATTTGTCGGGGACTATGGCTACACCTTC. Amino acids: CASSEFVGDYGYTF.